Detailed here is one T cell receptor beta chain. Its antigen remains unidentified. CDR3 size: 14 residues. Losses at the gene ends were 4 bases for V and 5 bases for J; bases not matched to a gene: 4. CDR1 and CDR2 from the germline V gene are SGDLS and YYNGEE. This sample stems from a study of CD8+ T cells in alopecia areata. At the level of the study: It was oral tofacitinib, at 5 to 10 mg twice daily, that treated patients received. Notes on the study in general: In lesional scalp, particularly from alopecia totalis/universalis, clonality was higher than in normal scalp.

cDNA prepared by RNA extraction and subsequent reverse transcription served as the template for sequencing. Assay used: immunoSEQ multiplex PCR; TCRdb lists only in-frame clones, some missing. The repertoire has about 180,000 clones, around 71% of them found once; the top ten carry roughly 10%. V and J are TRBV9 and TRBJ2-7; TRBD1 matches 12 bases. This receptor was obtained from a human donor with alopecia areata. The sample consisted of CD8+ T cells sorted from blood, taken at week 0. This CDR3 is CASSQGQGAHEQYF. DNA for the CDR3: TGTGCCAGCAGCCAGGGACAGGGGGCCCACGAGCAGTACTTC.